What follows are 17 T cell receptor beta chains derived from one specimen sequenced in a study of T cell repertoires in cytomegalovirus infection. TCRdb reanalysed the reads using MiXCR and keeps one entry per CDR3 protein. The table records about 310,000 distinct CDR3 sequences, around 10% of them present only once. The sequenced sample was PBMCs. These receptors originate from a human donor in good health (CMV status not recorded). Some clones in this sample may be carry-over from other donors' samples.

This clonotype has a count of ten or more. CDR3 loop: CSIQTRNYGYTF. DNA for the CDR3: TGCAGCATCCAGACACGTAACTATGGCTACACCTTC. The chain couples TRBV29-1 to TRBJ1-2; no firm D call. Trimming cost V 8 bases and J 1 base, with 11 bases left between them. Germline assignment: CDR1 SQVTM and CDR2 ANQGSEA. There are 12 residues in the CDR3.

The chain carries TRBV20-1 and TRBJ1-3; D possibly corresponds to TRBD1 (5 bases). V was trimmed by 4 bases and J by 0 bases, leaving 13 bases between them. The CDR3 length is 15 residues. Germline V gives CDR1 DFQATT, CDR2 SNEGSKA (reference sequence). The CDR3 DNA is TGCAGTGCTAATAACAGGCGGTACTCTGGAAACACCATATATTTT. This gives the protein CSANNRRYSGNTIYF.

In its sample, this clonotype was seen many times. This chain links TRBV2 with TRBJ2-1, with 15 bases fitting TRBD2. Trimming at V came to 4 bases and at J to 8 bases, leaving 6 bases not matched to a gene. The CDR3 totals 16 residues. The germline gives CDR1 SNHLY, CDR2 FYNNEI. In nucleotides, the CDR3 is TGTGCCAGCAGTGCTGGACTAGCGGGGGGGTATCATGAGCAGTTCTTC. It codes for CASSAGLAGGYHEQFF.

This clonotype was seen many times. The rearrangement uses TRBV15 and TRBJ2-3; D gene ambiguous. In germline, CDR1 is LNHNV, CDR2 YYDKDF (reference sequence). The CDR3 has 14 amino acids. V lost 0 bases and J lost 2, with 6 bases in between. CDR3: CATSREQHTDTQYF. The CDR3 region has the DNA TGTGCCACCAGCAGAGAACAGCACACAGATACGCAGTATTTT.

This clonotype has at least ten counts. The chain has TRBV6-5 and TRBJ1-1; D remains unclear. Trimming cost V 6 bases and J 3 bases, with 17 bases left between them. Germline CDR1 is MNHEY and CDR2 is SVGAGI. The CDR3 contains 15 residues. This CDR3 reads CASRRPYASDTEAFF. The CDR3 DNA follows: TGTGCCAGCAGACGACCGTATGCCTCGGACACTGAAGCTTTCTTT.

In its sample, this clonotype was seen many times. The gene calls are TRBV6-2 or TRBV6-3 and TRBJ2-5, with no clear D. Germline CDR1 and CDR2: MNHEY and SVGEGT. This CDR3 has 11 residues. Trimming removed 2 bases from V and 6 bases from J, with 4 bases in between. In nucleotides, the CDR3 is TGTGCCAGCAGTTACCCGAAGACCCAGTACTTC. It specifies CASSYPKTQYF.

This sequence joins TRBV6-6 and TRBJ1-2; D unclear. Germline CDR1 MNHNY, CDR2 SVGAGI (reference sequence). Deletions cut 2 bases from V and 4 bases from J, with 11 bases between. The CDR3 is made up of 14 amino acids. CDR3 sequence reads: CASSYGPIRYGYTF. The CDR3 region has the DNA TGTGCCAGCAGTTACGGGCCCATTCGCTATGGCTACACCTTC.

This clonotype occurred many times. The chain has TRBV10-2 and TRBJ1-2; no definite D call. Germline V gene data show CDR1 as WSHSY and CDR2 as SAAADI. Trimming pared 7 bases from V and 6 bases from J, leaving 15 bases between. The CDR3 extends over 13 amino acids. CDR3 protein: CASTPRVLDGYTF. The CDR3 DNA sequence: TGCGCCAGCACGCCCCGGGTTTTAGATGGCTACACCTTC.

Ten or more counts support this clonotype. The rearrangement links TRBV20-1 to TRBJ2-5; a weak D match, TRBD2 (5 bases). This CDR3 is built from 16 residues. Trimming removed 3 bases from V and 0 bases from J, with 17 bases in between. Looked up from germline, CDR1 is DFQATT and CDR2 is SNEGSKA (reference sequence). The CDR3 nucleotides are TGCAGTGCTAGGCTTCCCGGGATCACCTACCAAGAGACCCAGTACTTC. Amino acids: CSARLPGITYQETQYF.

Only a few counts were recorded for this clonotype. The rearrangement links TRBV5-5 to TRBJ2-3; TRBD2 matches 12 bases. Germline CDR1 and CDR2: SGHKS and YYEKEE (reference sequence). J gave up 4 bases and V 3 bases, and 6 bases lay outside the gene matches. The CDR3 runs to 16 residues. The CDR3 bases are TGTGCCAGCAGCTGGGCTAGCGGGGGGGTCTCAGATACGCAGTATTTT. This codes for CASSWASGGVSDTQYF.

This clonotype was recorded many times. CDR3 sequence reads: CASSRTARARQSSYNEQFF. The CDR3 coding sequence is TGTGCCAGCAGCCGCACAGCTCGAGCACGGCAGAGCTCCTACAATGAGCAGTTCTTC. The chain is built from TRBV7-2 and TRBJ2-1; D unresolved. Trimming left V 5 bases short and J 0 bases short, with 23 bases between. The CDR3 has 19 residues. Looked up from germline, CDR1 is SGHTA and CDR2 is FQGNSA.

In this sample, this clonotype turned up many times. The rearrangement links TRBV7-9 to TRBJ1-2; TRBD1 aligns across 8 bases. Trimming took 3 bases from V and 8 from J; bases not matched to a gene: 8. There are 14 residues in the CDR3. Germline assignment: CDR1 SEHNR and CDR2 FQNEAQ (reference sequence). The CDR3 reads CASSFTQGAYGYTF. The CDR3 bases are TGTGCCAGCAGCTTCACCCAGGGGGCCTACGGCTACACCTTC.

Turning to this clonotype: Given a much more abundant clone one base away, this may be a read error. The chain links TRBV12-3 or TRBV12-4 to TRBJ2-7; unclear D gene. The CDR3 runs to 13 residues. V lost 4 bases to trimming and J lost 6 bases, with 13 bases between them. CDR3 in amino acids: CASSSTTGREQYF. The CDR3 DNA reads TGTGCCAGCAGTTCGACGACTGGCCGCGAGCAGTACTTC.

The sample holds many counts of this clonotype. V gene TRBV14 combines with J gene TRBJ2-4, with 7 bases lining up with TRBD1. The V gene's germline CDR1 is SGHDN and CDR2 FVKESK. The CDR3 length is 14 residues. Unmatched junction bases numbered 8, after V lost 6 bases and J lost 6 bases. CDR3 DNA: TGTGCCAGCAGTCGTGGGACAGACCGAAACATTCAGTACTTC. Translation gives CASSRGTDRNIQYF.

This clonotype appeared many times. The chain links TRBV6-6 to TRBJ2-6; TRBD1 is a possible D gene (6 bases). Deletions cut 5 bases from V and 0 bases from J, with 17 bases between. Germline CDR1 and CDR2: MNHNY and SVGAGI (reference sequence). There are 18 residues in the CDR3. The CDR3 region is CASSPLGAMISGANVLTF. DNA of the CDR3: TGTGCCAGCAGTCCGCTGGGGGCCATGATCTCTGGGGCCAACGTCCTGACTTTC.

This clonotype was found a few times. The rearrangement links TRBV7-9 to TRBJ1-4, with 9 bases fitting TRBD1. The CDR3 totals 14 residues. Trimming cost V 4 bases and J 6 bases; bases outside gene matches: 3. CDR1 and CDR2 (germline): SEHNR, FQNEAQ (reference sequence). The CDR3, as DNA: TGTGCCAGCAGCTCAGACAGGGGGGATGAAAAACTGTTTTTT. Protein product: CASSSDRGDEKLFF.

This clonotype was seen many times. The chain couples TRBV20-1 to TRBJ1-2; TRBD1 is a possible D gene (6 bases). Germline loops: CDR1 DFQATT, CDR2 SNEGSKA (reference sequence). Deletions cut 0 bases from V and 0 bases from J, with 8 bases between. The CDR3 has 14 amino acids. The CDR3 here is CSAREDRANYGYTF. The DNA for the CDR3 is TGCAGTGCTAGAGAGGACAGAGCTAACTATGGCTACACCTTC.